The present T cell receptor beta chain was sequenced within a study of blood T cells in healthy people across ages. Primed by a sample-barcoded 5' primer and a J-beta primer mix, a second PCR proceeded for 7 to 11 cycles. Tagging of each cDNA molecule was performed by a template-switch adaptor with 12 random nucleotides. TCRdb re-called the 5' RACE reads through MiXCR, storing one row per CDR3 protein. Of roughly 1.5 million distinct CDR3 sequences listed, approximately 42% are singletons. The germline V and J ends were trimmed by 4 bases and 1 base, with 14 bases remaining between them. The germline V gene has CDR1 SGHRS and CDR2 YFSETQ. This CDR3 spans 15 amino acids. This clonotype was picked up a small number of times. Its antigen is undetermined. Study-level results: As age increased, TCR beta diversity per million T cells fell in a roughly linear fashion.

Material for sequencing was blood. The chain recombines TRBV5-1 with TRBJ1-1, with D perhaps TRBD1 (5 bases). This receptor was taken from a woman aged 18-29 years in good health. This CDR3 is CASSETDRGNTEAFF. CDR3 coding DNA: TGCGCCAGCAGCGAGACCGACAGAGGGAACACTGAAGCTTTCTTT.